The next 28 T cell receptor beta chains were all read from a single sample in a study of STAT5B mutations in CD4+ large granular lymphocyte leukemia. TCRdb's copy holds only in-frame clones and misses some; the assay was immunoSEQ multiplex PCR. The table shows about 30,000 clones, with more than 75% occurring only once. Material for sequencing was CD4+ T cells from blood buffy coats. Every receptor here comes from a human donor in good health.

This clone appeared a single time. The rearrangement uses TRBV30 and TRBJ2-7; D ambiguous. From germline, CDR1 is GTSNPN and CDR2 SVGIG (reference sequence). With 4 bases removed from V and 3 bases from J, the gap between germline ends came to 10 bases. The CDR3 has 12 residues. Written as DNA, the CDR3 is TGTGCCTGGACCCCTAAGGACTACGAGCAGTACTTC. It encodes CAWTPKDYEQYF.

J is TRBJ2-1 and V is TRBV5-1; D possibly corresponds to TRBD1 (6 bases). Deletions cut 0 bases from V and 10 bases from J, with 14 bases between. The germline CDR1 and CDR2 sequences are SGHRS and YFSETQ. The CDR3 runs to 14 residues. This CDR3 reads CASSLADRPREQFF. CDR3 coding DNA: TGCGCCAGCAGCTTGGCCGACAGGCCTAGGGAGCAGTTCTTC.

The V gene is TRBV7-2, the J gene TRBJ2-7; a weak D match, TRBD1 (5 bases). CDR1 is SGHTA and CDR2 is FQGNSA in the germline V gene. V was trimmed by 1 base and J by 7 bases, leaving 11 bases between them. The CDR3 has 13 residues. CDR3 in amino acids: CASSLVGVREQYF. The CDR3 DNA sequence: TGTGCCAGCAGCTTAGTAGGGGTGCGGGAGCAGTACTTC. The whole variable domain, remainder taken from reference TRBV7-2 and TRBJ2-7, is GAGVSQSPSNKVTEKGKDVELRCDPISGHTALYWYRQSLGQGLEFLIYFQGNSAPDKSGLPSDRFSAERTGGSVSTLTIQRTQQEDSAVYLCASSLVGVREQYFGPGTRLTVT.

The V gene is TRBV9, the J gene TRBJ2-3, with 12 bases fitting TRBD2. The CDR3 extends over 13 amino acids. J was trimmed by 10 bases and V by 3 bases; bases with no gene match: 3. Per germline, CDR1 SGDLS and CDR2 YYNGEE. This CDR3 is CASSGLAGGAQYF. The CDR3, as DNA: TGTGCCAGCAGCGGGCTAGCGGGAGGGGCGCAGTATTTT.

The chain recombines TRBV4-2 with TRBJ2-3; 16 nucleotides line up with TRBD2. With 3 bases clipped from V and 2 bases from J, the junction kept 5 bases outside the gene matches. This CDR3 is built from 18 residues. CDR1 LGHNA and CDR2 YNFKEQ come from the germline V gene. This chain's CDR3 is CASSHGTSGGDFTDTQYF. CDR3 bases: TGTGCCAGCAGCCACGGGACTAGCGGGGGGGACTTCACAGATACGCAGTATTTT.

V usage is TRBV28 and J usage is TRBJ2-3, with 9 bases fitting TRBD2. The trim removed 6 bases at V and 5 bases at J, leaving 9 bases unmatched. This CDR3 comprises 15 residues. Germline loops: CDR1 MDHEN, CDR2 SYDVKM. The CDR3 DNA reads as TGTGCCAGCAGATTTAGCGGGGGCAGGGGAGATACGCAGTATTTT. Translation: CASRFSGGRGDTQYF.

This clone is a singleton in its sample. The chain recombines TRBV7-2 with TRBJ2-7; D might be TRBD2 (7 bases). Trimming took 4 bases from V and 1 from J, leaving 14 bases between them. Germline CDR1 SGHTA, CDR2 FQGNSA. There are 15 residues in the CDR3. The CDR3 loop reads CASSSGEGGSYEQYF. The CDR3 DNA is TGTGCCAGCAGCTCAGGGGAGGGGGGATCCTACGAGCAGTACTTC.

V and J are TRBV5-6 and TRBJ2-7; D might be TRBD1 or TRBD2, each matching 6 bases. The CDR3 has 14 amino acids. Germline assignment: CDR1 SGHDT and CDR2 YYEEEE. V lost 0 bases and J lost 5, with 12 bases in between. This chain's CDR3 is CASSLGAGEDEQYF. DNA of the CDR3: TGTGCCAGCAGCTTGGGGGCAGGGGAGGACGAGCAGTACTTC.

V gene TRBV5-8 combines with J gene TRBJ1-5; D unclear. Germline values: CDR1 SGHTS, CDR2 YDEGEE. Trimming pared 1 base from V and 2 bases from J, leaving 10 bases between. The CDR3 totals 15 residues. The CDR3 sequence: CASSLWGSGNQPQHF. CDR3 in DNA: TGTGCCAGCAGCTTGTGGGGAAGCGGCAATCAGCCCCAGCATTTT.

V usage is TRBV5-1 and J usage is TRBJ2-1; TRBD2 is a possible D gene (6 bases). The CDR3 has 16 residues. CDR1 and CDR2 from the germline V gene are SGHRS and YFSETQ. V gave up 1 base and J gave up 7 bases, with 18 bases separating them. CDR3 sequence reads: CASSLLAGSTVNEQFF. CDR3 coding DNA: TGCGCCAGCAGCTTGCTCGCGGGATCCACGGTAAATGAGCAGTTCTTC.

The chain is built from TRBV28 and TRBJ2-1; D ambiguous. V lost 1 base, J lost 7 bases, and 14 bases lay in between. Germline V gene sequence: CDR1 MDHEN, CDR2 SYDVKM. The CDR3 contains 15 residues. The CDR3 spells CASSLLASLGNEQFF. The CDR3 DNA reads TGTGCCAGCAGTTTATTGGCCAGTCTAGGGAATGAGCAGTTCTTC.

V is TRBV7-2 and J is TRBJ1-1; D is perhaps TRBD1 (6 bases). Per germline, CDR1 SGHTA and CDR2 FQGNSA. This CDR3 comprises 14 residues. Trimming removed 3 bases from V and 0 bases from J, with 8 bases in between. In DNA form, the CDR3 reads TGTGCCAGCAGCTTGGGACAAATGAACACTGAAGCTTTCTTT. It is translated as CASSLGQMNTEAFF.

This clone came up a few times. A read error may produce the germline difference seen at one junction end. The chain links TRBV19 to TRBJ2-1; TRBD2 is a possible D gene (6 bases). The CDR3 is made up of 12 amino acids. Germline lookup yields CDR1 LNHDA and CDR2 SQIVND (reference sequence). The CDR3 coding sequence is TGTGCCTGTAGCGGAGGGTACAATGAGCAGTTCTTC. It translates to CACSGGYNEQFF.

The chain employs TRBV9 and TRBJ2-1; 7 positions match TRBD1. V gave up 0 bases and J gave up 0 bases; unmatched junction bases: 3. The germline V gene has CDR1 SGDLS and CDR2 YYNGEE. CDR3 length: 16 residues. The CDR3 bases are TGTGCCAGCAGCGTAGGGGGACAGAGCTCCTACAATGAGCAGTTCTTC. It encodes CASSVGGQSSYNEQFF.

The table lists this clone with a few counts. The CDR3 sequence: CASSPDSSNQPQHF. CDR3 nucleotide sequence: TGTGCCAGCAGCCCGGACAGTTCAAATCAGCCCCAGCATTTT. The V gene is TRBV25-1, the J gene TRBJ1-5, with D perhaps TRBD1 (6 bases). CDR1 MGHDK and CDR2 SYGVNS come from the germline V gene. The V end was cut by 6 bases, the J end by 4 bases, with 13 bases between. This CDR3 is built from 14 residues.

This clone has just a few counts. The V call is TRBV10-1, the J call TRBJ2-3; D is uncertain. The germline V gene has CDR1 WNHNN and CDR2 SYGVQD (reference sequence). This CDR3 has 13 residues. V was cut by 4 bases and J by 2 bases, with 7 bases left in between. The CDR3 region has the DNA TGCGCCAGCAGTGTGAAGCACACAGATACGCAGTATTTT. It is translated as CASSVKHTDTQYF.

The gene calls are TRBV27 and TRBJ2-2; D gene uncertain. The CDR3 has 14 amino acids. Per the germline V gene, CDR1 is MNHEY and CDR2 is SMNVEV (reference sequence). The V gene lost 3 bases and the J gene lost 2 bases, with 7 bases spanning the gap. CDR3 protein: CASSFRPNTGELFF. The CDR3 DNA reads TGTGCCAGCAGTTTTAGGCCTAACACCGGGGAGCTGTTTTTT.

The chain carries TRBV10-3 and TRBJ2-5; perhaps D is TRBD1 or TRBD2 (5 bases each). V lost 0 bases to trimming and J lost 5 bases, with 13 bases between them. Germline V gene sequence: CDR1 ENHRY, CDR2 SYGVKD. The CDR3 covers 15 residues. CDR3 in DNA: TGTGCCATCAGTGAGTCGGGACCGCCCCGGGAGACCCAGTACTTC. This encodes CAISESGPPRETQYF.

The V call is TRBV5-1, the J call TRBJ2-7, with 10 bases identical to TRBD1. After removal of 0 bases from V and 5 bases from J, the junction contained 11 bases not matched to a gene. Per germline, CDR1 SGHRS and CDR2 YFSETQ. The CDR3 has 17 amino acids. CDR3 DNA sequence: TGCGCCAGCAGCTTGGGACTAGGACAGGGGGGATTCCACGAGCAGTACTTC. Encoded protein: CASSLGLGQGGFHEQYF.

The chain has TRBV4-2 and TRBJ2-2; TRBD2 aligns across 11 bases. CDR1 and CDR2 from the germline V gene are LGHNA and YNFKEQ. Germline trimming cut 1 base from V and 8 bases from J; bases unmatched to any gene: 6. This CDR3 has 16 amino acids. CDR3 sequence (DNA): TGTGCCAGCAGCCAAGCTACTAGCGGGAGTTGGGGGGAGCTGTTTTTT. This sequence encodes CASSQATSGSWGELFF.

This clone turned up a few times. The genes are TRBV30 and TRBJ2-4; D not certain. Between the trimmed V and J ends, which lost 2 bases and 5 bases, there was a span of 16 bases. CDR1 is GTSNPN, CDR2 SVGIG, per germline (reference sequence). The CDR3 extends over 15 amino acids. The CDR3 here is CAWSPFSNLENIQYF. In nucleotides, the CDR3 is TGTGCCTGGAGTCCTTTTAGCAATCTCGAAAACATTCAGTACTTC.

This clone has only a few counts. The chain joins TRBV2 to TRBJ1-1, with D perhaps matching TRBD1 (6 bases). V lost 6 bases to trimming and J lost 6 bases, with 20 bases between them. The CDR3 is made up of 15 amino acids. Looked up from germline, CDR1 is SNHLY and CDR2 is FYNNEI. CDR3 amino acids: CASRLGGARLAEAFF. Here the CDR3 DNA reads TGTGCCAGCAGGTTAGGGGGGGCCCGCTTAGCTGAAGCTTTCTTT. Together with reference TRBV2 and TRBJ1-1, the CDR3 gives the full variable domain: EPEVTQTPSHQVTQMGQEVILRCVPISNHLYFYWYRQILGQKVEFLVSFYNNEISEKSEIFDDQFSVERPDGSNFTLKIRSTKLEDSAMYFCASRLGGARLAEAFFGQGTRLTVV.

The chain uses TRBV5-1 and TRBJ1-2; D perhaps matches TRBD1 (5 bases). Germline assignment: CDR1 SGHRS and CDR2 YFSETQ. CDR3 length: 14 residues. Trimming shortened V by 1 base and J by 6 bases, and 13 bases separated the two germline ends. This chain's CDR3 is CASSLTRVGDGYTF. The DNA for the CDR3 is TGCGCCAGCAGCTTGACCAGGGTAGGGGATGGCTACACCTTC.

The rearrangement uses TRBV5-4 and TRBJ2-6; 7 nucleotides align to TRBD1. Germline lookup yields CDR1 SGHNT and CDR2 YYREEE (reference sequence). CDR3 length: 17 residues. Losses at the gene ends were 3 bases for V and 0 bases for J; bases not matched to a gene: 6. CDR3 sequence (DNA): TGTGCCAGCAGCTCCGGGACAGCCCGCTCTGGGGCCAACGTCCTGACTTTC. It yields the protein CASSSGTARSGANVLTF.

The chain recombines TRBV5-1 with TRBJ1-4; 9 bases are a match to TRBD1. Germline V CDR1 and CDR2: SGHRS, YFSETQ. Trimming at V came to 2 bases and at J to 7 bases, leaving 6 bases not matched to a gene. This CDR3 is built from 15 residues. The CDR3 nucleotides read TGCGCCAGCAGCTTAGCCCCGGGACAGGGTGAAAAACTGTTTTTT. Translation: CASSLAPGQGEKLFF.

This clone was detected a few times. The chain has TRBV28 and TRBJ2-1, with a tentative D call TRBD1 (5 bases). Germline V gene data show CDR1 as MDHEN and CDR2 as SYDVKM. The CDR3 is 14 amino acids. V was shortened by 5 bases and J by 6 bases, with 14 bases between the two germline ends. The CDR3: CASSRAGLGNEQFF. Written as DNA, the CDR3 is TGTGCCAGCAGTAGGGCAGGGCTGGGCAATGAGCAGTTCTTC.

A few counts support this clone. V usage is TRBV18 and J usage is TRBJ2-5, with 8 positions matching TRBD1. The germline CDR1 and CDR2 sequences are KGHSH and LQKENI. The CDR3 totals 14 residues. Trimming cost V 3 bases and J 4 bases; bases outside gene matches: 4. CDR3 nucleotides: TGTGCCAGCTCACCGTCAGGGGGCACAGAGACCCAGTACTTC. This sequence encodes CASSPSGGTETQYF.

The genes are TRBV14 and TRBJ2-3; 10 nucleotides line up with TRBD2. The CDR3 spans 17 residues. The J segment lost 2 bases and the V segment lost 3 bases, leaving 8 bases of the junction unmatched. CDR1 and CDR2 from the germline V gene are SGHDN and FVKESK. This CDR3 is CASSQTKLAGPTDTQYF. The CDR3 DNA follows: TGTGCCAGCAGCCAGACCAAACTAGCGGGGCCCACAGATACGCAGTATTTT.